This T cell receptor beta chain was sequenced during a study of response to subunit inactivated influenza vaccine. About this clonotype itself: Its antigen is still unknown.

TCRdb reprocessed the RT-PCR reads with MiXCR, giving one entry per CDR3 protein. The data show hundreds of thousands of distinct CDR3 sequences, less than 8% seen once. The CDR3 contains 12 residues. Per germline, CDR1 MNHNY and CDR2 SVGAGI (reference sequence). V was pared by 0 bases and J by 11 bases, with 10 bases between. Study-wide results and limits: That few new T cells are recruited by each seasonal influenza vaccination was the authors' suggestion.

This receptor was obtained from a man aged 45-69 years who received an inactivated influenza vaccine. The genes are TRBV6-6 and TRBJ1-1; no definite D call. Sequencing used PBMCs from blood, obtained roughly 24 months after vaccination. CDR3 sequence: CASSYSLDGAFF. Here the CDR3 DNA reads TGTGCCAGCAGTTACTCTCTCGACGGCGCTTTCTTT.